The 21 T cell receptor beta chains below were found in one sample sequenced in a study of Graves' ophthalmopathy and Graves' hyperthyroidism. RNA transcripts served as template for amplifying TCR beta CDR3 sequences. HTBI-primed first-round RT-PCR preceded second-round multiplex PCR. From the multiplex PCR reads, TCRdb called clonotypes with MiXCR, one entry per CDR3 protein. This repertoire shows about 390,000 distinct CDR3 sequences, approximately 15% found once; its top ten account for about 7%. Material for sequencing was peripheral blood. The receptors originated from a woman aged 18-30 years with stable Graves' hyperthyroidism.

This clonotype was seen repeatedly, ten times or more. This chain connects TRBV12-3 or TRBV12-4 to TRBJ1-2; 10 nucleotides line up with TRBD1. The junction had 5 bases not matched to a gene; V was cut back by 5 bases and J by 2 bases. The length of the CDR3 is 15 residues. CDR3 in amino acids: CASSETGGKNYGYTF. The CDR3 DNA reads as TGTGCCAGCAGTGAGACAGGGGGCAAGAACTATGGCTACACCTTC.

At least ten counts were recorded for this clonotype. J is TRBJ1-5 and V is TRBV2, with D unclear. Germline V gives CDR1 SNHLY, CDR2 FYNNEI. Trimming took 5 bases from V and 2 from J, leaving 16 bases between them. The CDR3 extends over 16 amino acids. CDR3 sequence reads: CASSFQAARGNQPQHF. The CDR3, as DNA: TGTGCCAGCAGTTTCCAAGCCGCCAGAGGCAATCAGCCCCAGCATTTT.

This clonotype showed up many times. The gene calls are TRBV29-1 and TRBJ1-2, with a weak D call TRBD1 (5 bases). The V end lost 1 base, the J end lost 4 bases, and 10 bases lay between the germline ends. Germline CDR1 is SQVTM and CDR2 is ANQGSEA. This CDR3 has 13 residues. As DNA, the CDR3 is TGCAGCGTTGAAGGAGCAGGGTCCTATGGCTACACCTTC. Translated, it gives CSVEGAGSYGYTF.

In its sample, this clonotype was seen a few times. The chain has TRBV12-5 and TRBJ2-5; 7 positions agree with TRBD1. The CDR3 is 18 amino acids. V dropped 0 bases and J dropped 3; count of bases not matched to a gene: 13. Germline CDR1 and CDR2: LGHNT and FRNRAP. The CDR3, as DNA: TGTGCTAGTGGTTTGGTAGTATCTCGACAGGGTAGAAAAGAGACCCAGTACTTC. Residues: CASGLVVSRQGRKETQYF.

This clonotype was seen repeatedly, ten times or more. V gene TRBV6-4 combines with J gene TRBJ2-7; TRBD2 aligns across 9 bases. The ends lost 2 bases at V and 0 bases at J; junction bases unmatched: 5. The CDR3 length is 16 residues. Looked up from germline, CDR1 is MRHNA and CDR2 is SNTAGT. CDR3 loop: CASSDRLAVSSYEQYF. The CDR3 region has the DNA TGTGCCAGCAGTGACCGACTAGCGGTAAGCTCCTACGAGCAGTACTTC.

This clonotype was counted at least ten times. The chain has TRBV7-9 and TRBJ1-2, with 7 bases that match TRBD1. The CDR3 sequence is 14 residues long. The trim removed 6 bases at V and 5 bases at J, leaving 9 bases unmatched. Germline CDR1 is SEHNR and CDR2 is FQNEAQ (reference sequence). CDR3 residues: CASSSPGQPYGYTF. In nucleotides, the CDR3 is TGTGCCAGCAGTTCTCCGGGACAGCCTTATGGCTACACCTTC.

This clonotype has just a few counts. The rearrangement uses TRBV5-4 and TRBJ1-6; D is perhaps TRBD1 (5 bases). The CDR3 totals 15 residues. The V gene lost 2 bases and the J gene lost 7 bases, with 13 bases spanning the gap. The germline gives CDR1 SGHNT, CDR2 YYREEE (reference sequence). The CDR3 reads CASSFWGRENSPLHF. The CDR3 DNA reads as TGTGCCAGCAGCTTTTGGGGCAGGGAGAATTCACCCCTCCACTTT.

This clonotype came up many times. CDR3 nucleotide sequence: TGTGCCAGCAGTGTATCCAGAGTCTCTGGAAACACCATATATTTT. Protein product: CASSVSRVSGNTIYF. This chain links TRBV6-1 with TRBJ1-3; D unresolved. Germline-derived CDR1 and CDR2 are MNHNS and SASEGT. The V and J ends lost 4 bases and 0 bases respectively, with 10 bases between them. The CDR3 spans 15 residues.

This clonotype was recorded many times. CDR3 protein: CSVSPSTGYEQYF. CDR3 nucleotide sequence: TGCAGCGTATCACCAAGTACGGGCTACGAGCAGTACTTC. This chain joins TRBV29-1 and TRBJ2-7; D remains ambiguous. The V gene lost 6 bases and the J gene lost 3 bases, with 15 bases spanning the gap. Germline V lookup: CDR1 SQVTM, CDR2 ANQGSEA. This CDR3 spans 13 amino acids.

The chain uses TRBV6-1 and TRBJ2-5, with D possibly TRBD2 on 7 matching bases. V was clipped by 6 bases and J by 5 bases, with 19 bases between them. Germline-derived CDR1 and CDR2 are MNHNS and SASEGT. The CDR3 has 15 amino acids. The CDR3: CASSVGGQHSETQYF. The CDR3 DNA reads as TGTGCCAGCAGCGTCGGGGGGCAACATTCGGAGACCCAGTACTTC.

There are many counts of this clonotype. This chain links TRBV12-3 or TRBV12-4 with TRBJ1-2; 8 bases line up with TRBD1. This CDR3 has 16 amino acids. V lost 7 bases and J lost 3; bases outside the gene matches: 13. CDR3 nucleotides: TGTGCCAGCACCCCTACCGGGGACAGGCGAGACTATGGCTACACCTTC. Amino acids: CASTPTGDRRDYGYTF.

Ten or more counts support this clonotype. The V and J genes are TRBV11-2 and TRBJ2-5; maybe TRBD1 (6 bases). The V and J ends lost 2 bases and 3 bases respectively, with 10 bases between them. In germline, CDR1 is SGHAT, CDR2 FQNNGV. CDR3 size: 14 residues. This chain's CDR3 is CASSLIGTKETQYF. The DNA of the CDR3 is TGTGCCAGCAGCTTAATCGGGACAAAAGAGACCCAGTACTTC.

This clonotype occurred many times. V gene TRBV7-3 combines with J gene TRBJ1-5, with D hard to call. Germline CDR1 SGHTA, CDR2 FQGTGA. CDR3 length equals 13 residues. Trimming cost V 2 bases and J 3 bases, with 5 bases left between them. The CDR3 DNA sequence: TGTGCCAGCAGCTTACGGCACAATCAGCCCCAGCATTTT. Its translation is CASSLRHNQPQHF.

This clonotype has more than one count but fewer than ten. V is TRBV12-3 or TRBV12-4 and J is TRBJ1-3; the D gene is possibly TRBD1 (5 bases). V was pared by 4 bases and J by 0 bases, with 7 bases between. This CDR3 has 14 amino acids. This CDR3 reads CASSYRSSGNTIYF. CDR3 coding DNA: TGTGCCAGCAGTTACAGGAGCTCTGGAAACACCATATATTTT.

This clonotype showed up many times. The CDR3 here is CASSYGGMNSPLHF. CDR3 in DNA: TGTGCCAGCAGTTACGGGGGGATGAATTCACCCCTCCACTTT. The chain combines TRBV6-5 with TRBJ1-6; D may be TRBD1 (5 bases). From germline, CDR1 is MNHEY and CDR2 SVGAGI. There are 14 residues in the CDR3. V lost 2 bases and J lost 7, with 9 bases in between.

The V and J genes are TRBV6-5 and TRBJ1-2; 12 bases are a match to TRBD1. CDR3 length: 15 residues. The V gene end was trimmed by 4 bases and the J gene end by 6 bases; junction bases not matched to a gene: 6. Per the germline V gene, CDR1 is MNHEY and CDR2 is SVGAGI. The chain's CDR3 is CASSSPGQGANGYTF. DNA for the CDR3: TGTGCCAGCAGTTCCCCGGGACAGGGGGCGAATGGCTACACCTTC.

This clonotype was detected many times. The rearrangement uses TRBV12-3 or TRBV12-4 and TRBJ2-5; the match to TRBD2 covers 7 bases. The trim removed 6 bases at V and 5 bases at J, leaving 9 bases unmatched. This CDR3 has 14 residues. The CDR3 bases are TGTGCCAGCAGCCTCGGGGGGATCGGGGAGACCCAGTACTTC. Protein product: CASSLGGIGETQYF.

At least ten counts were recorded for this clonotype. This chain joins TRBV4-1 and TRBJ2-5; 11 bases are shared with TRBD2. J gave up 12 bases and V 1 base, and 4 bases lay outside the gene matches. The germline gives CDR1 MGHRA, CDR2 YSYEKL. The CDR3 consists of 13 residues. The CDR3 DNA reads TGCGCCAGCAGCCAAGCTAGCGGGGGGCCTAAGTACTTC. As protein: CASSQASGGPKYF.

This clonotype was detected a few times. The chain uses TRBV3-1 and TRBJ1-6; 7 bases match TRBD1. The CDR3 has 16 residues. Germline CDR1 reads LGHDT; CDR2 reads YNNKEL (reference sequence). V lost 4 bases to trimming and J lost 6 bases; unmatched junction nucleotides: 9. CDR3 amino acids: CASSPTGNVINSPLHF. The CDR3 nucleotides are TGTGCCAGCAGCCCGACAGGGAATGTGATTAATTCACCCCTCCACTTT.

The CDR3 nucleotides read TGTGCCAGCAGCGCAGAGGCGCCTCGAGAGACCCAGTACTTC. Protein sequence: CASSAEAPRETQYF. The chain uses TRBV13 and TRBJ2-5; D gene unclear. Germline V CDR1 and CDR2: PRHDT, FYEKMQ (reference sequence). This CDR3 is built from 14 residues. V shed 5 bases and J shed 4 bases, with 14 bases lying between them.

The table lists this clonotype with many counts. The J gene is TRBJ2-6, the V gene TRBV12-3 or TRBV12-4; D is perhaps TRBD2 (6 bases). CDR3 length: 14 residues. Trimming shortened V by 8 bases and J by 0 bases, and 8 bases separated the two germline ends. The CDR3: CASRRDSGANVLTF. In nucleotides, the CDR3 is TGTGCCAGCCGGAGGGACTCTGGGGCCAACGTCCTGACTTTC.